This T cell receptor (beta chain) comes out of a study of control samples from healthy donors and cancer patients. Some clones are missing from TCRdb's copy, which holds only in-frame ones; the method was immunoSEQ multiplex PCR. The table lists more than 110,000 clones, 80% to 95% of them singletons. CDR3 length: 15 residues. CDR1 ENHRY and CDR2 SYGVKD come from the germline V gene. Trimming at V came to 8 bases and at J to 2 bases, leaving 11 bases not matched to a gene. This TCR was recovered from a man under 40 in good health. The V call is TRBV10-3, the J call TRBJ1-2; TRBD1 agrees at 7 bases. Sequenced material: blood. CDR3 sequence (DNA): TGTGCCATCCGGACAGGACTCCTAAAGAACTATGGCTACACCTTC. Translated: CAIRTGLLKNYGYTF.